This TCR beta chain stems from a study of CD8 T cells in Susac syndrome. About 0.45 to 1 ug RNA was reverse transcribed with random hexamers. TCRdb reprocessed the immunoSEQ multiplex PCR reads via MiXCR and lists one record per CDR3 protein. The sample lists roughly 44,000 distinct CDR3 sequences, 80% to 95% occurring once. The CDR3 contains 13 residues. Germline CDR1 SGHDT, CDR2 YYEEEE. Between the trimmed V and J ends, which lost 0 bases and 3 bases, there was a span of 6 bases. V is TRBV5-6 and J is TRBJ1-1; D remains unclear. Sequenced input: CD8+ T cells from PBMCs. The clonotype comes from a human donor in good health. CDR3 protein: CASSLGRYTEAFF. The CDR3, as DNA: TGTGCCAGCAGCTTGGGACGGTACACTGAAGCTTTCTTT.